This TCR beta chain stems from a study of blood T cell repertoires in COVID-19. Authors' analysis steps: Estimates of nucleated cell counts were drawn from the amplification of reference gene primers. Clones were read by immunoSEQ multiplex PCR, and TCRdb kept only the in-frame ones, dropping some. V, J and clone size are taken as reported in that table, and D and trimming were inferred from the DNA itself. The table lists about 370,000 clones, approximately 92% of them singletons. Cohorts were determined from participant-reported clinical history. The CDR3 consists of 14 residues. Trimming cost V 2 bases and J 3 bases, with 10 bases left between them. Looked up from germline, CDR1 is SEHNR and CDR2 is FQNEAQ (reference sequence).

The clonotype comes from a young man who had recovered from COVID-19. The chain combines TRBV7-9 with TRBJ1-1; perhaps TRBD1 as D (6 bases). What was sequenced was PBMCs or T cells enriched from blood (not recorded which). The CDR3 DNA reads as TGTGCCAGCAGCTTAATACAGGGACACACTGAAGCTTTCTTT. This encodes CASSLIQGHTEAFF.